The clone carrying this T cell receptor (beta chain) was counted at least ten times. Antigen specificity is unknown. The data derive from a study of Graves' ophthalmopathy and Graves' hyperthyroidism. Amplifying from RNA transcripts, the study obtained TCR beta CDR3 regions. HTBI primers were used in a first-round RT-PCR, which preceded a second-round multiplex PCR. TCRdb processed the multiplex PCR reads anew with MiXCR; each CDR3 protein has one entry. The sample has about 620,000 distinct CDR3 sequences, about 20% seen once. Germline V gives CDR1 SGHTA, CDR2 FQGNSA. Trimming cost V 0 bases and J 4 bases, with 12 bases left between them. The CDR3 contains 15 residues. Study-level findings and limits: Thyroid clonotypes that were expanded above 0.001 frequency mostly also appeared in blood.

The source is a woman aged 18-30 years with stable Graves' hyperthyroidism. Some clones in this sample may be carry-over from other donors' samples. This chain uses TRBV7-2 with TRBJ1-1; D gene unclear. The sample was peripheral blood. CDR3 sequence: CASSLAYGRSTEAFF. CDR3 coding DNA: TGTGCCAGCAGCTTAGCGTACGGTAGGAGCACTGAAGCTTTCTTT.